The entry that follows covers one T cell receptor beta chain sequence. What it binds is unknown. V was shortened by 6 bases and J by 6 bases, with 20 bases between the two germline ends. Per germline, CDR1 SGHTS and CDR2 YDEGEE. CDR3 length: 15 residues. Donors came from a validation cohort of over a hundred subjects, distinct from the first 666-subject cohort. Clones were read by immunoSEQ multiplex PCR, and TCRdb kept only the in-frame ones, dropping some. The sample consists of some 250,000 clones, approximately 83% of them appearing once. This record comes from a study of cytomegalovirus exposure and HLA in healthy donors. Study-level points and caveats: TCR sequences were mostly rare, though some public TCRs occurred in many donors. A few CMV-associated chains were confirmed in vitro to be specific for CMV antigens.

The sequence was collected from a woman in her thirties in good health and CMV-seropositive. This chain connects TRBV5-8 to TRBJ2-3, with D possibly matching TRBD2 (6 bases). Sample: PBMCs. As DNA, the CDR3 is TGTGCCAGCACTGCTGGGGGGTGGGCCGATGATACGCAGTATTTT. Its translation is CASTAGGWADDTQYF.